This passage covers 29 T cell receptor beta chains from one sample sequenced in a study of CXCR3-negative and CXCR3-positive naive CD8 T cells (dated by TCRdb to the late 2010s). Sequencing used a NextSeq 550. The Human TCR Profiling Kit (MiLaboratory) was used to prepare UMI-labeled 5' RACE TRB cDNA libraries. TCRdb reprocessed the reads and assigns one entry to each CDR3 protein sequence, leaving out DNA. The sample table includes 150,000 or so distinct CDR3 sequences. The top ten constitute just under 0.5% of the sample. The sequenced sample consisted of naive CXCR3- CD8+ T cells from blood. The sample's cell subset or site label, in plain terms: CD45RO-CCR7+CD27+CD95- naive CD8+ T cells lacking CXCR3 (TNR3-). The receptors stem from a human donor in good health. Some clones in this sample may be carry-over from other donors' samples.

The J gene is TRBJ2-2, the V gene TRBV29-1; the D call of TRBD2 rests on TCRdb alone, since no DNA is present to check it. The CDR3 is 15 residues long. The germline V gene has CDR1 SQVTM and CDR2 ANQGSEA. The CDR3 loop reads CSVRADQTGTGELFF.

The CDR3 loop is CASSGPERGTGELFF. The V and J genes are TRBV5-1 and TRBJ2-2; the D call from TCRdb, TRBD2, cannot be confirmed without DNA. This CDR3 contains 15 residues. Germline V gives CDR1 SGHRS, CDR2 YFSETQ.

The chain carries TRBV7-9 and TRBJ2-1; absent DNA, TCRdb's TRBD2 call cannot be checked. The CDR3 spans 17 residues. From germline, CDR1 is SEHNR and CDR2 FQNEAQ (reference sequence). CDR3: CASSTSRTSGGAYEQFF.

The chain uses TRBV2 and TRBJ2-7; the TCRdb D gene call, TRBD1, has no DNA to confirm it. From germline, CDR1 is SNHLY and CDR2 FYNNEI. The CDR3 is 13 residues long. CDR3 residues: CALASRTGYEQYF.

The gene calls are TRBV28 and TRBJ2-1; TCRdb selects TRBD2, and the lack of DNA leaves this call unchecked. The CDR3 covers 16 residues. Germline V gives CDR1 MDHEN, CDR2 SYDVKM. CDR3 loop: CASSFPLAGASNEQFF.

This rearrangement joins TRBV12-3 or TRBV12-4 to TRBJ2-5; TCRdb designates TRBD1, a call that cannot be tested without DNA. The CDR3 contains 14 residues. This CDR3 reads CASSMAGGQETQYF.

This chain links TRBV12-3 or TRBV12-4 with TRBJ2-1; TCRdb indicates TRBD1, and absent DNA this call remains unverified. The CDR3 is 15 residues long. CDR3 amino acids: CASSFEQGGYNEQFF.

The rearrangement uses TRBV24-1 and TRBJ2-5. CDR3 size: 15 residues. Per the germline V gene, CDR1 is KGHDR and CDR2 is SFDVKD. CDR3 in amino acids: CATSLRQVRQETQYF.

The CDR3 here is CASSFGQGASSLLHF. The chain combines TRBV5-1 with TRBJ1-6; without DNA, the TCRdb call of TRBD1 cannot be checked. The CDR3 covers 15 residues. Germline assignment: CDR1 SGHRS and CDR2 YFSETQ.

The chain employs TRBV7-2 and TRBJ1-6; checking the TCRdb D call of TRBD1 is not possible without DNA. Germline CDR1 and CDR2: SGHTA and FQGNSA. There are 16 residues in the CDR3. The CDR3 region is CASSLPAGELNSPLHF. The full variable domain, completed using reference TRBV7-2 and TRBJ1-6, is GAGVSQSPSNKVTEKGKDVELRCDPISGHTALYWYRQSLGQGLEFLIYFQGNSAPDKSGLPSDRFSAERTGGSVSTLTIQRTQQEDSAVYLCASSLPAGELNSPLHFGNGTRLTVT.

The chain has TRBV12-3 or TRBV12-4 and TRBJ2-5; the D call from TCRdb, TRBD1, cannot be confirmed without DNA. There are 15 residues in the CDR3. CDR3: CASSDRDLTQETQYF.

This chain connects TRBV2 to TRBJ2-6; TCRdb's D call of TRBD1 is untestable without DNA. CDR3 length equals 17 residues. Germline assignment: CDR1 SNHLY and CDR2 FYNNEI. The CDR3 loop reads CASRGQGRFSGANVLTF.

CDR3 residues: CASSHRQVVTGELFF. The chain links TRBV28 to TRBJ2-2; TCRdb selects TRBD1, and the lack of DNA leaves this call unchecked. From germline, CDR1 is MDHEN and CDR2 SYDVKM. This CDR3 is built from 15 residues.

V is TRBV6-5 and J is TRBJ2-6. The CDR3 contains 15 residues. Germline V gives CDR1 MNHEY, CDR2 SVGAGI. The CDR3 reads CASSADSTGANVLTF.

The chain carries TRBV3-1 and TRBJ2-1; the D call from TCRdb, TRBD1, cannot be confirmed without DNA. Germline V CDR1 and CDR2: LGHDT, YNNKEL (reference sequence). This CDR3 is 16 amino acids long. CDR3 sequence: CASSPDDRGFYNEQFF.

This chain joins TRBV7-3 and TRBJ2-5. Germline V lookup: CDR1 SGHTA, CDR2 FQGTGA. The CDR3 sequence is 13 residues long. This CDR3 is CASSLNSQETQYF.

The chain uses TRBV11-3 and TRBJ2-2; TCRdb's D gene call, TRBD2, goes unchecked for lack of DNA. CDR1 is SGHNT and CDR2 is YENEEA in the germline V gene. The CDR3 is 13 amino acids. Here the CDR3 reads CASSWRDGGELFF.

The CDR3 spells CASKHRTSGGPNNEQFF. The chain combines TRBV28 with TRBJ2-1; the D gene TCRdb calls, TRBD2, cannot be checked with no DNA. CDR1 is MDHEN and CDR2 is SYDVKM in the germline V gene. CDR3 length equals 17 residues.

The rearrangement joins TRBV7-9 to TRBJ2-2. Germline CDR1 reads SEHNR; CDR2 reads FQNEAQ (reference sequence). The CDR3 sequence is 13 residues long. Here the CDR3 reads CASALGNSGELFF.

The CDR3 region is CASSGDREEYF. The J gene is TRBJ2-7, the V gene TRBV7-9; TCRdb's D call, TRBD1, is unchecked because there is no DNA. The CDR3 loop spans 11 amino acids. Germline V gene data show CDR1 as SEHNR and CDR2 as FQNEAQ (reference sequence).

The V gene is TRBV29-1, the J gene TRBJ2-1; TCRdb returns TRBD1, unconfirmable since there is no DNA. The CDR3 covers 13 residues. Germline values: CDR1 SQVTM, CDR2 ANQGSEA. CDR3 protein: CSASPRFENEQFF.

This chain connects TRBV7-6 to TRBJ2-4; there is no DNA to check the TCRdb D call of TRBD1. The CDR3 loop spans 12 amino acids. Germline values: CDR1 SGHVS, CDR2 FNYEAQ. CDR3 sequence: CASSSVDSKWYF.

V usage is TRBV12-3 or TRBV12-4 and J usage is TRBJ2-1; the D call from TCRdb, TRBD1, cannot be confirmed without DNA. The CDR3 consists of 15 residues. CDR3 residues: CASSSGVNPYNEQFF.

The J gene is TRBJ2-3, the V gene TRBV4-3. Germline V lookup: CDR1 LGHNA, CDR2 YSLEER. The CDR3 is 15 amino acids. CDR3: CASSQEVGISDTQYF.

The chain is built from TRBV5-1 and TRBJ2-3; TCRdb lists TRBD2, though no DNA is available to test this call. Per germline, CDR1 SGHRS and CDR2 YFSETQ. The CDR3 has 18 amino acids. The CDR3 loop is CASSPGLAGGSFADTQYF.

J is TRBJ2-7 and V is TRBV29-1; there is no DNA to check the TCRdb D call of TRBD1. The germline V gene encodes CDR1 SQVTM and CDR2 ANQGSEA. The CDR3 contains 14 residues. CDR3 sequence: CSVTTTGVMYEQYF.

This chain connects TRBV5-1 to TRBJ2-1; lacking DNA, the TRBD2 call made by TCRdb goes unchecked. The CDR3 is made up of 14 amino acids. Germline V gene data show CDR1 as SGHRS and CDR2 as YFSETQ. CDR3 in amino acids: CASSEGPFYNEQFF.

CDR3 loop: CASSSVGEKRVDQYF. The genes are TRBV6-5 and TRBJ2-5; TCRdb lists TRBD2, though no DNA is available to test this call. The germline V gene encodes CDR1 MNHEY and CDR2 SVGAGI. This CDR3 region has 15 residues.

This rearrangement joins TRBV7-9 to TRBJ1-5; the D gene TCRdb calls, TRBD1, cannot be checked with no DNA. CDR1 is SEHNR and CDR2 is FQNEAQ in the germline V gene (reference sequence). The CDR3 consists of 16 residues. CDR3 region: CASSIGTDESNQPQHF.